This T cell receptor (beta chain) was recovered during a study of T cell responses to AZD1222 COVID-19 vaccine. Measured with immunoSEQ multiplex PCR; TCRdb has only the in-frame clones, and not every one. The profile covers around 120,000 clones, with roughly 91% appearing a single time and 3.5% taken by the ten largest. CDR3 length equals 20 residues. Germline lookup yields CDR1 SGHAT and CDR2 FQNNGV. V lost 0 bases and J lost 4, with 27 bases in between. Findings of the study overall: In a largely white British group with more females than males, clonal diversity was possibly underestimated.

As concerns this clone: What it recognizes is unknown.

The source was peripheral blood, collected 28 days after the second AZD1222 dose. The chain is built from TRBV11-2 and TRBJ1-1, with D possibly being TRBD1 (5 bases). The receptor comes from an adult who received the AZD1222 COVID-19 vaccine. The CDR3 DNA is TGTGCCAGCAGCTTAGATGGGTCTTATCGGGGACCAAGGAGAAGCACTGAAGCTTTCTTT. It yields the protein CASSLDGSYRGPRRSTEAFF.